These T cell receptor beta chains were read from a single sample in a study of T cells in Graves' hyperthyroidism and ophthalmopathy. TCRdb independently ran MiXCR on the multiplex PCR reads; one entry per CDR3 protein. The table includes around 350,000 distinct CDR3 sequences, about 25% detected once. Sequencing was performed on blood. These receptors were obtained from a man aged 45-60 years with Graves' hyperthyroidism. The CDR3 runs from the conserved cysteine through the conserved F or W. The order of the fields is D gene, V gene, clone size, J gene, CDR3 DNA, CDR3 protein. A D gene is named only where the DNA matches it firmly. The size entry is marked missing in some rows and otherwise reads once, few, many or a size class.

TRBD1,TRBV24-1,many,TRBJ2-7,TGTGCCACCACCCCATCCCCCCCACGGGACAGGGACGACGAGCAGTACTTC,CATTPSPPRDRDDEQYF
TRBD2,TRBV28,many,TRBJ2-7,TGTGCCAGCAACCCCCGGGACTACCTTTACGAGCAGTACTTC,CASNPRDYLYEQYF
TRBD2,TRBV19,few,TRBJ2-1,TGTGCCAGCCAAGCGGGAGGTACCTACAATGAGCAGTTCTTC,CASQAGGTYNEQFF
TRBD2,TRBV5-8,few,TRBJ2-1,TGTGCCAGCAGCTTGCCGACTAGCGGGAGGTGGAATGAGCAGTTCTTC,CASSLPTSGRWNEQFF
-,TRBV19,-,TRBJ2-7,TGTGCCAGTACCAACTCTTGGGGGGCGAGCCCCTACGAGCAGTACTTC,CASTNSWGASPYEQYF
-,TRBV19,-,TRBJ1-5,TGTGCCAGTACTGCAGGGGCGGCGGGTGGCAATCAGCCCCAGCATTTT,CASTAGAAGGNQPQHF
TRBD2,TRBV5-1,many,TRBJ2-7,TGCGCCAGCAGCTCCGGCGGGAGCTTGCGCTACGAGCAGTACTTC,CASSSGGSLRYEQYF
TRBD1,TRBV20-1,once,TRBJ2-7,TGCAGTGCTGCGGACAGGCCCTACGAGCAGTACTTC,CSAADRPYEQYF
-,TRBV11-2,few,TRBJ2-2,TGTGCCAGCAGTTCCTTTGTGGGACAAGATAACACCGGGGAGCTGTTTTTT,CASSSFVGQDNTGELFF
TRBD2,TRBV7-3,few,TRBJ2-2,TGTGCCAGCAGCCGCCTGGGGTCGGGGGGCGGGGAGCTGTTTTTT,CASSRLGSGGGELFF
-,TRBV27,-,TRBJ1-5,TGTGCCAGCAGTTTAACCTTTCCCGGGGGTGCGGATCAGCCCCAGCATTTT,CASSLTFPGGADQPQHF
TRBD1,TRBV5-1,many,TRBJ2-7,TGCGCCAGCAGCTTGGAGGGACAGCCCTACGAGCAGTACTTC,CASSLEGQPYEQYF
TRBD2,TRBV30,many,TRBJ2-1,TGTGCCTGGAGTGTTCCGGGAGGGCCTTACAATGAGCAGTTCTTC,CAWSVPGGPYNEQFF
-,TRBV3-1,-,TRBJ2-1,TGTGCCAGCAGGCGAAACAGCTCCTACAATGAGCAGTTCTTC,CASRRNSSYNEQFF
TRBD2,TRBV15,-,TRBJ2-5,TGTGCCACCAGCAGATTTAGCGGGAGGGCGGAGACCCAGTACTTC,CATSRFSGRAETQYF
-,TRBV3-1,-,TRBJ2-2,TGTGCCAGCAGCCAAGAAGACAGCGGATGGGAGCTGTTTTTT,CASSQEDSGWELFF
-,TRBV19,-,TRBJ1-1,TGTGCCAGTATTCCCCCGGGAAGCACTGAAGCTTTCTTT,CASIPPGSTEAFF
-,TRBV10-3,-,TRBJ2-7,TGTGCCATCAGTGACCCGGACGTTATCTACGAGCAGTACTTC,CAISDPDVIYEQYF
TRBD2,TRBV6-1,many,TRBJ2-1,TGTGCCAGCTGTACCGCTAGCGGAGACAATGAGCAGTTCTTC,CASCTASGDNEQFF
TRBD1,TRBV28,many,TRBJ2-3,TGTGCCAGCAGTGAGCCGGGACAGGGGTTAAGAGATACGCAGTATTTT,CASSEPGQGLRDTQYF
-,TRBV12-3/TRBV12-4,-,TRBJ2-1,TGTGCCACCAGGGAGGGGGCTTACAATGAGCAGTTCTTC,CATREGAYNEQFF
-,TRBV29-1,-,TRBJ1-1,TGCAGCGTTGATTTAGGGGCCCTGAACACTGAAGCTTTCTTT,CSVDLGALNTEAFF
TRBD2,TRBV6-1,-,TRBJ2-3,TGTGCCAGCACAGCGGGAGCCAACACAGATACGCAGTATTTT,CASTAGANTDTQYF
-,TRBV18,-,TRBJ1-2,TGTGCCAGCTCACCAAAAGGGCGGGATTATGGCTACACCTTC,CASSPKGRDYGYTF
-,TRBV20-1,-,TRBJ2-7,TGCAGTGCAAAGATCAGGGAAACCTACGAGCAGTACTTC,CSAKIRETYEQYF
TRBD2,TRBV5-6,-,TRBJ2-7,TGTGCCAGCAGATTCCCCGGGAGCGTCGCTAGCGGGATCGAGCAGTACTTC,CASRFPGSVASGIEQYF
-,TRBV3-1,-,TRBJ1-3,TGTGCCAGCAGCCAAGTACAGAGGTTGGCTAGAGGAAACACCATATATTTT,CASSQVQRLARGNTIYF
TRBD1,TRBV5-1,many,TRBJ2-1,TGCGCCAGCAGGGGAACCGGGACAGGGGTCAACAATGAGCAGTTCTTC,CASRGTGTGVNNEQFF
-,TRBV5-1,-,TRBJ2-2,TGCGCCAGCAGCTCAACACAGGGAGGCGGCGGGGAGCTGTTTTTT,CASSSTQGGGGELFF
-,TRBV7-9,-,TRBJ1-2,TGTGCCAGCAGCTTAAGCGGGGGGAACTATGGCTACACCTTC,CASSLSGGNYGYTF
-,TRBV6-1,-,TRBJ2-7,TGTGCCAGCAGTCGTCCCGGGACGGTTTCCGAGCAGTACTTC,CASSRPGTVSEQYF
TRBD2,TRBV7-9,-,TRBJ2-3,TGTGCCAGCGCCCCCCAGGGTGGGAGGGCAGATACGCAGTATTTT,CASAPQGGRADTQYF
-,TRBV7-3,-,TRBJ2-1,TGTGCCAGCAGCTCCTTTGCCACGGATTACAATGAGCAGTTCTTC,CASSSFATDYNEQFF
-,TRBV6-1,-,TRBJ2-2,TGTGCCATCAAGTCCGTAGAGGGACCAGGGGAGCTGTTTTTT,CAIKSVEGPGELFF
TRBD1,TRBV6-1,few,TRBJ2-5,TGTGCCAGCACCGACAGGGGATGGGGGCAAGAGACCCAGTACTTC,CASTDRGWGQETQYF
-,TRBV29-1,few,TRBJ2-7,TGCAGCGTTGAAAAGCGGTCCCCCTCCTACGAGCAGTACTTC,CSVEKRSPSYEQYF
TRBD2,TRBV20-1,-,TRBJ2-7,TGCAGTGCTAACTCTTTAGCGGGTCTCTCCTCCTACGAGCAGTACTTC,CSANSLAGLSSYEQYF
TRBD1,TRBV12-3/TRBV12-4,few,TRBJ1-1,TGTGCCAGCAGTTCCCTCAGGGGGAGTAACACTGAAGCTTTCTTT,CASSSLRGSNTEAFF
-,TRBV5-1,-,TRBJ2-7,TGCGCCAGCAGCTTCGACGCGACAGCGTCCTACGAGCAGTACTTC,CASSFDATASYEQYF
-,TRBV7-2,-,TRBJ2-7,TGTGCCAGCAGCTTAGCGGCGGGGGCCCGCGAGCAGTACTTC,CASSLAAGAREQYF
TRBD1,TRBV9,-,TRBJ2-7,TGTGCCAGCAGCGTAGCTGGTGACAGGGATCTCGAGCAGTACTTC,CASSVAGDRDLEQYF
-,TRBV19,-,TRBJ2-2,TGTGCCAGTAGTATTGGACTCGACACCGGGGAGCTGTTTTTT,CASSIGLDTGELFF
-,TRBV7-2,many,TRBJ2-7,TGTGCCAGCAGCTTATCCAGAACCGAGCAGTACTTC,CASSLSRTEQYF
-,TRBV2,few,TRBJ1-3,TGTGCCAGCAGTGCAGGTGTTGGAAACACCATATATTTT,CASSAGVGNTIYF
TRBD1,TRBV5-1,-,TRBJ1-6,TGCGCCAGCAGCTTCGGACAGGGGGAGAATTCACCCCTCCACTTT,CASSFGQGENSPLHF
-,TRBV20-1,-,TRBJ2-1,TGCAGTGCTAGTCACCTAGGGCTTGGTGAGCAGTTCTTC,CSASHLGLGEQFF
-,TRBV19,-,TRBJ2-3,TGTGCCAGTAGTATAGCTAGAGATACGCAGTATTTT,CASSIARDTQYF